This T cell receptor beta chain was observed in a study of cytomegalovirus exposure and HLA in healthy donors. Across the whole study: The study's early data release held tens of millions of unique TCRs from HLA-typed donors. Study outcomes and limitations: One cluster of highly shared sequence variants probably arose as a sequencing artifact. Serostatus for CMV was the only available immune exposure information.

Primers: 60 Vbeta forward and 13 Jbeta reverse. Clones were read by immunoSEQ multiplex PCR, and TCRdb kept only the in-frame ones, dropping some. Here the sample spans about 150,000 clones, around three quarters being singletons. As concerns this clone: Its specificity is not known.

The material sequenced was PBMCs. This clonotype was sampled from a man aged 40-50 years in good health and CMV-seronegative.

The CDR3 loop is CAISEGDRGRGDTQYF. The DNA for the CDR3 is TGTGCCATCAGTGAAGGGGACAGGGGGCGCGGAGATACGCAGTATTTT. The V call is TRBV10-3, the J call TRBJ2-3; 12 bases are shared with TRBD1. CDR1 and CDR2 from the germline V gene are ENHRY and SYGVKD. This CDR3 is 16 amino acids long. Germline trimming cut 3 bases from V and 5 bases from J; bases unmatched to any gene: 6.